This entry lists 8 T cell receptor beta chains sequenced from one sample in a study of T-cell reconstitution after alpha-beta-depleted transplantation in children. Using unique molecular identifiers, the investigators prepared the TCRbeta library. In TCRdb, the PCR reads were re-called with MiXCR into one record per CDR3 protein. The table has under 750,000 distinct CDR3 sequences, 20% to 25% seen once. This specimen was PBMCs, mostly from graft donor cells, taken 360 days after TCRalphabeta/CD19-depleted stem cell transplant. These receptors were collected from a boy under three years old who had a stem cell transplant for acute myeloid leukemia, so the T cells may come from the graft donor.

This clonotype was detected many times. The chain carries TRBV7-9 and TRBJ2-7; 9 bases align to TRBD1. The CDR3 length is 14 residues. The V segment lost 5 bases and the J segment 3 bases; nucleotides outside the gene matches: 5. In germline, CDR1 is SEHNR, CDR2 FQNEAQ (reference sequence). The CDR3, as DNA: TGTGCCAGCAGCGGGGGACAGGGAGACTACGAGCAGTACTTC. Its protein product is CASSGGQGDYEQYF. The full variable domain, its missing parts supplied by reference TRBV7-9 and TRBJ2-7, is DTGVSQNPRHKITKRGQNVTFRCDPISEHNRLYWYRQTLGQGPEFLTYFQNEAQLEKSRLLSDRFSAERPKGSFSTLEIQRTEQGDSAMYLCASSGGQGDYEQYFGPGTRLTVT.

This clonotype was seen only a few times. J is TRBJ2-5 and V is TRBV6-6, with D maybe TRBD1 (6 bases). The length of the CDR3 is 13 residues. Germline values: CDR1 MNHNY, CDR2 SVGAGI (reference sequence). Deletions cut 6 bases from V and 1 base from J, with 9 bases between. The DNA of the CDR3 is TGTGCCAGCAGCGGGGACATCCAAGAGACCCAGTACTTC. It is translated as CASSGDIQETQYF.

This clonotype was observed at least ten times. This chain joins TRBV29-1 and TRBJ2-2; D remains unclear. V lost 7 bases and J lost 4, with 13 bases in between. The CDR3 length is 13 residues. The germline gives CDR1 SQVTM, CDR2 ANQGSEA. The CDR3: CSGQIWGTGELFF. DNA for the CDR3: TGCAGCGGCCAGATATGGGGCACCGGGGAGCTGTTTTTT.

This clonotype was found a few times. The V gene is TRBV19, the J gene TRBJ1-2, with D unclear. Germline V CDR1 and CDR2: LNHDA, SQIVND (reference sequence). V shed 7 bases and J shed 3 bases, with 15 bases lying between them. The CDR3 consists of 14 residues. The CDR3 bases are TGTGCCAGTACAGGCGCCTGGGTGGACTATGGCTACACCTTC. Residues: CASTGAWVDYGYTF.

This clonotype was observed many times. This chain joins TRBV12-3 or TRBV12-4 and TRBJ1-5; D is unresolved. The CDR3 has 15 amino acids. The V gene lost 7 bases and the J gene lost 1 base, with 14 bases spanning the gap. This CDR3 is CASNFGVMSNQPQHF. CDR3 in DNA: TGTGCCAGCAATTTCGGGGTTATGAGCAATCAGCCCCAGCATTTT.

In its sample, this clonotype was seen a few times. The genes are TRBV5-1 and TRBJ1-1; 9 nucleotides match TRBD1. The J segment lost 1 base and the V segment lost 1 base, leaving 2 bases of the junction unmatched. The CDR3 runs 15 residues. Germline V CDR1 and CDR2: SGHRS, YFSETQ. The chain's CDR3 is CASSLSQGANTEAFF. CDR3 nucleotides: TGCGCCAGCAGCTTGTCACAGGGGGCGAACACTGAAGCTTTCTTT. The complete variable domain, with remaining parts taken from reference TRBV5-1 and TRBJ1-1, reads KAGVTQTPRYLIKTRGQQVTLSCSPISGHRSVSWYQQTPGQGLQFLFEYFSETQRNKGNFPGRFSGRQFSNSRSEMNVSTLELGDSALYLCASSLSQGANTEAFFGQGTRLTVV.

This chain uses TRBV11-3 with TRBJ2-2; D is undetermined. This CDR3 contains 15 residues. CDR1 and CDR2 from the germline V gene are SGHNT and YENEEA. With 5 bases removed from V and 1 base from J, the gap between germline ends came to 11 bases. The CDR3 loop is CASSRVLGNTGELFF. The CDR3, as DNA: TGTGCCAGCAGCCGCGTTCTGGGGAACACCGGGGAGCTGTTTTTT.

This rearrangement joins TRBV12-3 or TRBV12-4 to TRBJ1-2; 9 positions agree with TRBD1. The CDR3 loop spans 14 amino acids. V shed 3 bases, J shed 2 bases, and the junction held 1 base outside the gene matches. The DNA for the CDR3 is TGTGCCAGCAGTTTCGGGACAGGGAACTATGGCTACACCTTC. This codes for CASSFGTGNYGYTF.